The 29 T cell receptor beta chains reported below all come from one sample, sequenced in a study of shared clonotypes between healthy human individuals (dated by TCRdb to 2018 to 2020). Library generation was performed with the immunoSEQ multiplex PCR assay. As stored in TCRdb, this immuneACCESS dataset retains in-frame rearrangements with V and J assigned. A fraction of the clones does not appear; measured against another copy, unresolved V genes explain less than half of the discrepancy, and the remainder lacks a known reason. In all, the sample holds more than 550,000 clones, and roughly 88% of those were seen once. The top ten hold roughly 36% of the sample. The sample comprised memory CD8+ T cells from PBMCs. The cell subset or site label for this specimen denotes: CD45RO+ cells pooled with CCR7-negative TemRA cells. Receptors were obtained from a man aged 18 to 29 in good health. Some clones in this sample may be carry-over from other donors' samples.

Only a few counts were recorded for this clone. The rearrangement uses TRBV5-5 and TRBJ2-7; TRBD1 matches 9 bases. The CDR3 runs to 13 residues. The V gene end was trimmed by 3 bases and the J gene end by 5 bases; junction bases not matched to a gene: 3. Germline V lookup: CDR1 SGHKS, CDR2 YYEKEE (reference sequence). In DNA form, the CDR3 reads TGTGCCAGCAGCTGGACAGGGGTCAACGAGCAGTACTTC. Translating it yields CASSWTGVNEQYF.

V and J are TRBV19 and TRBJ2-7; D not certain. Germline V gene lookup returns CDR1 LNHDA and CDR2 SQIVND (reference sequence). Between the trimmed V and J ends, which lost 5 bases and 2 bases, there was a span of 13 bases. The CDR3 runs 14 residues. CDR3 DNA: TGTGCCAGTAGTGATCTAGACCTTGCCTACGAGCAGTACTTC. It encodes CASSDLDLAYEQYF.

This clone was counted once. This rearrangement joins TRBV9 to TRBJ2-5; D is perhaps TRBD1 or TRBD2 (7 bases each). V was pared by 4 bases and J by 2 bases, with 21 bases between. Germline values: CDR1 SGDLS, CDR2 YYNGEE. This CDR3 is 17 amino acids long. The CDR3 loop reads CASSPARGEGDQETQYF. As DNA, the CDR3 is TGTGCCAGCAGCCCCGCCAGGGGGGAGGGGGATCAAGAGACCCAGTACTTC.

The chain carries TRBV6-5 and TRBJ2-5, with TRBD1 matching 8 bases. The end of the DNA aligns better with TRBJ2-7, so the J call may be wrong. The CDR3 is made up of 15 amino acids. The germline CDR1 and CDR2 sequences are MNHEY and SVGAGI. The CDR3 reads CASSYGDRRYYEQYF. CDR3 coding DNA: TGTGCCAGCAGTTACGGGGACAGGCGATACTACGAGCAGTACTTC.

CDR3 bases: TGTGCCAGCAGCCCCGCCGCCGGGGAGCAGTACTTC. Its protein is CASSPAAGEQYF. This rearrangement joins TRBV7-9 to TRBJ2-7; D unclear. Germline lookup yields CDR1 SEHNR and CDR2 FQNEAQ (reference sequence). V lost 5 bases and J lost 7, with 12 bases in between. The CDR3 length is 12 residues.

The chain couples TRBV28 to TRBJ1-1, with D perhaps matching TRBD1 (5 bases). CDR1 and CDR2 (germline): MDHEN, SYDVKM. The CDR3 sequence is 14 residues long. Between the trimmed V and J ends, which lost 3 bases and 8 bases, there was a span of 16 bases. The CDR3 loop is CASSLGTWGREAFF. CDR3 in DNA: TGTGCCAGCAGTTTGGGGACCTGGGGGAGGGAAGCTTTCTTT. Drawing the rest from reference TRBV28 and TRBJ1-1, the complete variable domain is DVKVTQSSRYLVKRTGEKVFLECVQDMDHENMFWYRQDPGLGLRLIYFSYDVKMKEKGDIPEGYSVSREKKERFSLILESASTNQTSMYLCASSLGTWGREAFFGQGTRLTVV.

CDR3 coding DNA: TGTGCCAGCAGTTTGTCGCGGGAGGGCGACGAGACCCAGTACTTC. As protein: CASSLSREGDETQYF. The chain links TRBV28 to TRBJ2-5, with 9 bases identical to TRBD2. V lost 3 bases and J lost 5; bases outside the gene matches: 7. Germline CDR1 and CDR2: MDHEN and SYDVKM. The CDR3 has 15 residues.

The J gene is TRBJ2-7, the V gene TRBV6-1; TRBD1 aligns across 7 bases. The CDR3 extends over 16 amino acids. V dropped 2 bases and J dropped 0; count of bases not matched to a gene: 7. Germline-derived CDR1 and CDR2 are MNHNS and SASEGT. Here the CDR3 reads CASSEWGQRLSYEQYF. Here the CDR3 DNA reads TGTGCCAGCAGTGAATGGGGACAGAGACTCTCCTACGAGCAGTACTTC.

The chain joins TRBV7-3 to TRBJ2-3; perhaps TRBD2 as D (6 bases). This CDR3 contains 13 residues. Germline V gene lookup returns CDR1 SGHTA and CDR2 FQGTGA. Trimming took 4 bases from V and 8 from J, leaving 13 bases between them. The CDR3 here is CASSSARDFTQYF. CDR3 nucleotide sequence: TGTGCCAGCAGCTCGGCGAGGGACTTTACGCAGTATTTT. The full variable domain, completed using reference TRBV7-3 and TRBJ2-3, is GAGVSQTPSNKVTEKGKYVELRCDPISGHTALYWYRQSLGQGPEFLIYFQGTGAADDSGLPNDRFFAVRPEGSVSTLKIQRTERGDSAVYLCASSSARDFTQYFGPGTRLTVL.

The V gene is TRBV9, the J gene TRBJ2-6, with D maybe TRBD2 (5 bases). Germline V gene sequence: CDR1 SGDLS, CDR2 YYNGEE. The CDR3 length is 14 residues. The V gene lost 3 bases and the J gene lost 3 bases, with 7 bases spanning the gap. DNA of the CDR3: TGTGCCAGCAGCGAAGGAGGTGGGGCCAACGTCCTGACTTTC. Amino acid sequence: CASSEGGGANVLTF.

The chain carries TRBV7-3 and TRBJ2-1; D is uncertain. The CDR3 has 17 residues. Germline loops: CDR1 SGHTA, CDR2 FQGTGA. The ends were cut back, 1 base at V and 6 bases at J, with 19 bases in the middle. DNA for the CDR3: TGTGCCAGCAGCTTAAAGGCGGCAGCAACCCCTCGCAATGAGCAGTTCTTC. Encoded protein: CASSLKAAATPRNEQFF.

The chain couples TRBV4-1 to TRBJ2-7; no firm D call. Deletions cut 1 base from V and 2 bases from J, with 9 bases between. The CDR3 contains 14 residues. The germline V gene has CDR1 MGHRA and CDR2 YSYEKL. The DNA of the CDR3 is TGCGCCAGCAGCCAAGTCTACGAGACCTACGAGCAGTACTTC. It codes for CASSQVYETYEQYF.

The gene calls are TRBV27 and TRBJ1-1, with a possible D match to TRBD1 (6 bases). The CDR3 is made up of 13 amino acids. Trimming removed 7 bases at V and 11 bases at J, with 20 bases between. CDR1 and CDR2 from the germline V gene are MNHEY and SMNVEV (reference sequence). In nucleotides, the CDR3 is TGTGCCAGCATTCCCGGGCTGGGGGCACGGGCTTTCTTT. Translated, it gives CASIPGLGARAFF.

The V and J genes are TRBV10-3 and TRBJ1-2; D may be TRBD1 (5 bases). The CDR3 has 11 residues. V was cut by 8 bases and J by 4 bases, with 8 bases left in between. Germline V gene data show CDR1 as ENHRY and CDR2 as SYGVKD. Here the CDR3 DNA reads TGTGCCATCCTGGGGGGCTATGGCTACACCTTC. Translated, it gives CAILGGYGYTF.

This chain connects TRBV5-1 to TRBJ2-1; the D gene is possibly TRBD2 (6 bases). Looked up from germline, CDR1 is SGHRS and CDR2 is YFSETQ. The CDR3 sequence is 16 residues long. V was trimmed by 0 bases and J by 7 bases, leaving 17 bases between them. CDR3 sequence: CASSLAGRENQNEQFF. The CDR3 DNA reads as TGCGCCAGCAGCTTGGCCGGTCGGGAGAATCAAAATGAGCAGTTCTTC.

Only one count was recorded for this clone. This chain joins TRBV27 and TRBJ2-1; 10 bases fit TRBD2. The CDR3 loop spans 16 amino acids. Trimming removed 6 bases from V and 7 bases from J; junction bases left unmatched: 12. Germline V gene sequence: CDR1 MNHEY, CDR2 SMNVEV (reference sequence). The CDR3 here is CASSPMTSGPRNEQFF. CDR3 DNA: TGTGCCAGCAGCCCGATGACTAGCGGGCCAAGGAATGAGCAGTTCTTC.

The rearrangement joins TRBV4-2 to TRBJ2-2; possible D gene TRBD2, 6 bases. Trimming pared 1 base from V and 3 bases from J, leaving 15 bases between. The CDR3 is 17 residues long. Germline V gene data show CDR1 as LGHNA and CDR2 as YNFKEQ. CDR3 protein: CASSQGPPGLYTGELFF. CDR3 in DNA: TGTGCCAGCAGCCAAGGTCCCCCGGGACTGTACACCGGGGAGCTGTTTTTT.

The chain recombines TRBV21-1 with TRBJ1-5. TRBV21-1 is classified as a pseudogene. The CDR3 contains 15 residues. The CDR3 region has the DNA TGTGCCAGCAGCAAAGGGGGGGGTCCCAATCAGCCCCAGCATTTT. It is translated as CASSKGGGPNQPQHF.

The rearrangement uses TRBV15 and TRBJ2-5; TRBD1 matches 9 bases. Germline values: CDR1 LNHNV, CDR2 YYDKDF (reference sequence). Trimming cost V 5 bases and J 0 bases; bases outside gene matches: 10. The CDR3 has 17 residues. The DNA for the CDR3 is TGTGCCACCAGCTACGACAGGGGGTTGTTGTACCAAGAGACCCAGTACTTC. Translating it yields CATSYDRGLLYQETQYF.

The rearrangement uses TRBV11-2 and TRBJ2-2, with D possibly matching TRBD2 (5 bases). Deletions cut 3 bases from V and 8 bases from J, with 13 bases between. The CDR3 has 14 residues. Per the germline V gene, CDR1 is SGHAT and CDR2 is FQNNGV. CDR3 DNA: TGTGCCAGCAGCTTTCTGGGGAGAGGAGGGGAGCTGTTTTTT. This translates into CASSFLGRGGELFF.

CDR3 loop: CASNPLQTGFLAPQHF. For the CDR3, the DNA is TGTGCCAGCAATCCTCTCCAGACAGGTTTCTTAGCGCCCCAGCATTTT. The chain recombines TRBV28 with TRBJ1-5, with TRBD1 as a possible D gene (6 bases). V lost 7 bases and J lost 9, with 25 bases in between. CDR3 size: 16 residues. Germline CDR1 and CDR2: MDHEN and SYDVKM.

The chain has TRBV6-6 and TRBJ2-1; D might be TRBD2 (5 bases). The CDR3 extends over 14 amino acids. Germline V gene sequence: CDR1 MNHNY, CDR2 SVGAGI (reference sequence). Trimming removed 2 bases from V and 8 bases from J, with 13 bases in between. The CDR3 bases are TGTGCCAGCAGTTACCGTGACGGGGTCGATGAGCAGTTCTTC. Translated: CASSYRDGVDEQFF.

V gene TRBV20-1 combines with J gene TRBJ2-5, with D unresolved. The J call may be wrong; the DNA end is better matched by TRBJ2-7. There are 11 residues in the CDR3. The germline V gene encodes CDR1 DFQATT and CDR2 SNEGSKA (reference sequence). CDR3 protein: CSARHSYEQYF. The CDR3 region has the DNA TGCAGTGCTAGACACTCCTACGAGCAGTACTTC.

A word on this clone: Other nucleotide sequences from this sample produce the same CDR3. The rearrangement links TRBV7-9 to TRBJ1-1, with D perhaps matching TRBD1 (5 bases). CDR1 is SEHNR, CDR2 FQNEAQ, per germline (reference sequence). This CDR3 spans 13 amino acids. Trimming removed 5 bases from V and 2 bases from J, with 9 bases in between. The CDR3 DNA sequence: TGTGCCAGCAGCCCGGGGACCAACACTGAAGCTTTCTTT. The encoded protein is CASSPGTNTEAFF.

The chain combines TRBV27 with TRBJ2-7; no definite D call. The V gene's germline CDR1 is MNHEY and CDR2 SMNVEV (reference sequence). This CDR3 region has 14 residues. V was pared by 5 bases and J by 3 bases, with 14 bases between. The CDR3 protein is CASSPTDVHYEQYF. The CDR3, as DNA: TGTGCCAGCAGTCCCACGGACGTACACTACGAGCAGTACTTC.

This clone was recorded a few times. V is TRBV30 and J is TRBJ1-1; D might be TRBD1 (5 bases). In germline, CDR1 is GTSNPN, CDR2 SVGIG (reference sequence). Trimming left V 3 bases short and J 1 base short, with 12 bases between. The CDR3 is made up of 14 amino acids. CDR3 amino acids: CAWRYRTQNTEAFF. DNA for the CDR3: TGTGCCTGGAGATATAGGACACAGAACACTGAAGCTTTCTTT.

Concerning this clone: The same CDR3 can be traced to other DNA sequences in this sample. CDR3 nucleotide sequence: TGTGCCAGCAGCGTAGCGGGACTAGGATACGAGCAGTACTTC. This sequence encodes CASSVAGLGYEQYF. The rearrangement uses TRBV9 and TRBJ2-7; TRBD2 aligns across 8 bases. The CDR3 is made up of 14 amino acids. The trim removed 0 bases at V and 4 bases at J, leaving 3 bases unmatched. Germline V gene sequence: CDR1 SGDLS, CDR2 YYNGEE.

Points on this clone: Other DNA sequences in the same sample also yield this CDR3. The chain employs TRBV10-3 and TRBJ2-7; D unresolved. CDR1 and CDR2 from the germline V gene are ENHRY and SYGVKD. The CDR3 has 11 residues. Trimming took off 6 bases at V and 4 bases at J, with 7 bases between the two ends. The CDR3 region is CAISDPYEQYF. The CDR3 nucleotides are TGTGCCATCAGCGACCCTTACGAGCAGTACTTC.

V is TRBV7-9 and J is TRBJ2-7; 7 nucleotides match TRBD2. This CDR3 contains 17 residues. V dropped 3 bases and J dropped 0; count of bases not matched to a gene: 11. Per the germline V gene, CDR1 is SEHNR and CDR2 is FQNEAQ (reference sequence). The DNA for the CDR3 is TGTGCCAGCAGCTTCAACCGGGGGGAAACAGTCTCCTACGAGCAGTACTTC. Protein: CASSFNRGETVSYEQYF.